A single sample is the source of the 12 T cell receptor beta chains below, sequenced in a study of cytomegalovirus exposure and HLA in healthy donors. PCR employed 60 Vbeta and 13 Jbeta primers. Only in-frame clones appear in the TCRdb table, and some are missing; sequencing was by immunoSEQ multiplex PCR. The sample carries approximately 170,000 clones, roughly 85% recorded once. The source material was PBMCs. These receptors all come from a boy aged 2-15 years in good health and CMV-seronegative.

The chain couples TRBV11-2 to TRBJ2-5; 8 bases align to TRBD1. Germline V lookup: CDR1 SGHAT, CDR2 FQNNGV. The CDR3 extends over 15 amino acids. Germline trimming cut 4 bases from V and 5 bases from J; bases unmatched to any gene: 9. CDR3 in DNA: TGTGCCAGCAGCTCGGCCGGACAGGGCTGGGAGACCCAGTACTTC. Encoded protein: CASSSAGQGWETQYF.

This chain connects TRBV25-1 to TRBJ1-1; TRBD1 aligns across 7 bases. The CDR3 has 16 amino acids. V was pared by 2 bases and J by 4 bases, with 10 bases of the junction left unmatched. Germline V CDR1 and CDR2: MGHDK, SYGVNS. CDR3 nucleotides: TGTGCCAGCAGTGAAGCCTACCAGGGGGTGGGCACTGAAGCTTTCTTT. This encodes CASSEAYQGVGTEAFF.

The gene calls are TRBV2 and TRBJ1-5; 7 bases line up with TRBD1. V trimming: 6 bases; J trimming: 0 bases; junction bases outside the gene matches: 8. The germline gives CDR1 SNHLY, CDR2 FYNNEI. The CDR3 loop spans 16 amino acids. The CDR3 region is CASSWTGRYSNQPQHF. The CDR3, as DNA: TGTGCCAGCAGCTGGACAGGACGATATAGCAATCAGCCCCAGCATTTT.

The genes are TRBV4-1 and TRBJ1-6, with 10 bases identical to TRBD1. CDR1 and CDR2 from the germline V gene are MGHRA and YSYEKL. The CDR3 has 18 residues. With V trimmed by 4 bases and J by 0 bases, 6 bases remained unmatched. This CDR3 reads CASSPGQGSLSYNSPLHF. CDR3 coding DNA: TGCGCCAGCAGCCCGGGACAGGGGAGTCTCTCCTATAATTCACCCCTCCACTTT.

The CDR3 loop reads CASSAQGAHTGELFF. As DNA, the CDR3 is TGTGCCAGCAGCGCTCAGGGGGCTCACACCGGGGAGCTGTTTTTT. The genes are TRBV13 and TRBJ2-2, with TRBD1 identical over 8 bases. The CDR3 covers 15 residues. Germline V gives CDR1 PRHDT, CDR2 FYEKMQ (reference sequence). The junction had 5 bases not matched to a gene; V was cut back by 5 bases and J by 3 bases.

V gene TRBV19 combines with J gene TRBJ2-2; TRBD1 aligns across 7 bases. This CDR3 has 16 amino acids. Germline V lookup: CDR1 LNHDA, CDR2 SQIVND (reference sequence). The V gene end was trimmed by 1 base and the J gene end by 3 bases; junction bases not matched to a gene: 5. The chain's CDR3 is CASSIVRGRDTGELFF. Written as DNA, the CDR3 is TGTGCCAGTAGTATAGTGAGGGGGCGGGACACCGGGGAGCTGTTTTTT.

The CDR3 spells CASASFGENSNQPQHF. CDR3 nucleotide sequence: TGTGCTAGTGCCTCATTCGGGGAGAATAGCAATCAGCCCCAGCATTTT. The chain couples TRBV12-5 to TRBJ1-5; no definite D call. There are 16 residues in the CDR3. CDR1 and CDR2 from the germline V gene are LGHNT and FRNRAP. Trimming pared 7 bases from V and 0 bases from J, leaving 16 bases between.

The chain uses TRBV2 and TRBJ2-1; possible D gene TRBD2, 6 bases. Between the trimmed V and J ends, which lost 4 bases and 10 bases, there was a span of 11 bases. The CDR3 is 12 amino acids. From germline, CDR1 is SNHLY and CDR2 FYNNEI. CDR3 protein: CASSALRGEQFF. For the CDR3, the DNA is TGTGCCAGCAGTGCTCTGCGGGGCGAGCAGTTCTTC.

This clone was found once. V usage is TRBV4-2 and J usage is TRBJ1-1, with no clear D. Germline values: CDR1 LGHNA, CDR2 YNFKEQ. The germline V and J ends were trimmed by 4 bases and 1 base, with 16 bases remaining between them. CDR3 length: 16 residues. CDR3 loop: CASSLGSSEPNTEAFF. The CDR3 DNA reads TGTGCCAGCAGCCTCGGGTCCTCCGAGCCGAACACTGAAGCTTTCTTT.

The V call is TRBV6-1, the J call TRBJ2-7; 9 nucleotides agree with TRBD1. V trimming: 6 bases; J trimming: 5 bases; junction bases outside the gene matches: 11. CDR1 is MNHNS, CDR2 SASEGT, per germline. This CDR3 region has 15 residues. The DNA of the CDR3 is TGTGCCAGCAGGGACGTACAGGGGGCGTTCAACGAGCAGTACTTC. This translates into CASRDVQGAFNEQYF.

This chain links TRBV25-1 with TRBJ2-5, with 12 bases identical to TRBD2. Germline CDR1 MGHDK, CDR2 SYGVNS. V trimming: 6 bases; J trimming: 7 bases; junction bases outside the gene matches: 15. This CDR3 is built from 17 residues. The CDR3 nucleotides are TGTGCCAGCAGGTCGGGACTAGCGGGTTTTCCCTCCGGGACCCAGTACTTC. It translates to CASRSGLAGFPSGTQYF.

This clone has more than one count but fewer than ten. The chain employs TRBV11-2 and TRBJ2-3; no definite D call. V was trimmed by 6 bases and J by 0 bases, leaving 13 bases between them. This CDR3 comprises 15 residues. Looked up from germline, CDR1 is SGHAT and CDR2 is FQNNGV. The CDR3: CASRPKTASTDTQYF. The CDR3 coding sequence is TGTGCCAGCAGGCCAAAAACAGCTAGCACAGATACGCAGTATTTT. Together with reference TRBV11-2 and TRBJ2-3, the CDR3 gives the full variable domain: EAGVAQSPRYKIIEKRQSVAFWCNPISGHATLYWYQQILGQGPKLLIQFQNNGVVDDSQLPKDRFSAERLKGVDSTLKIQPAKLEDSAVYLCASRPKTASTDTQYFGPGTRLTVL.